The 27 T cell receptor beta chains listed next were all sequenced from one sample in a study of cytomegalovirus exposure and HLA in healthy donors. TCRdb keeps only in-frame clones here, not all; method: immunoSEQ multiplex PCR. The table lists 90,000 to 150,000 clones, around 89% of them singletons, with about 6.9% in the top ten. The specimen sequenced was PBMCs. These receptors originate from a woman in her late teens or twenties in good health and CMV-seropositive.

V gene TRBV27 combines with J gene TRBJ1-1; no clear D gene. The V gene's germline CDR1 is MNHEY and CDR2 SMNVEV (reference sequence). Trimming removed 2 bases from V and 4 bases from J, with 8 bases in between. This CDR3 spans 13 amino acids. The CDR3 here is CASSLAETTEAFF. The CDR3 DNA is TGTGCCAGCAGTTTAGCAGAAACCACTGAAGCTTTCTTT.

The V gene is TRBV11-2, the J gene TRBJ1-4; D unclear. Germline CDR1 reads SGHAT; CDR2 reads FQNNGV. The CDR3 consists of 13 residues. V lost 1 base, J lost 5 bases, and 5 bases lay in between. The CDR3, as DNA: TGTGCCAGCAGCTTAGGAGGGAATGAAAAACTGTTTTTT. Translating gives CASSLGGNEKLFF.

A word on this clone: The germline gene is not matched at one end of the junction; a read error may be the cause. J is TRBJ1-4 and V is TRBV5-1; D perhaps matches TRBD1 (5 bases). This CDR3 has 15 residues. Germline V CDR1 and CDR2: SGHRS, YFSETQ. The CDR3 loop is CASRLAGHGNEKLFF. CDR3 DNA sequence: TGCGCCAGCAGGTTGGCAGGGCACGGTAATGAAAAACTGTTTTTT.

The gene calls are TRBV27 and TRBJ1-6; D gene unclear. The CDR3 sequence is 21 residues long. V was shortened by 3 bases and J by 0 bases, with 24 bases between the two germline ends. Per the germline V gene, CDR1 is MNHEY and CDR2 is SMNVEV (reference sequence). CDR3 sequence: CASSFRAEGVGSISYNSPLHF. The CDR3 DNA reads TGTGCCAGCAGTTTTAGGGCAGAGGGCGTTGGGTCTATCTCCTATAATTCACCCCTCCACTTT.

The chain uses TRBV6-1 and TRBJ2-7; maybe TRBD1 (6 bases). The germline CDR1 and CDR2 sequences are MNHNS and SASEGT. Trimming removed 4 bases at V and 3 bases at J, with 13 bases between. This CDR3 has 14 amino acids. CDR3 residues: CASSGARDNYEQYF. The CDR3 DNA reads as TGTGCCAGCAGTGGGGCTCGGGACAACTACGAGCAGTACTTC.

CDR3 amino acids: CASSLGTRKLSSGNTIYF. DNA of the CDR3: TGTGCCAGCAGCTTAGGAACCAGGAAACTCAGCTCTGGAAACACCATATATTTT. The chain carries TRBV11-3 and TRBJ1-3; no definite D call. The V and J ends lost 1 base and 0 bases respectively, with 16 bases between them. The CDR3 consists of 18 residues. Germline CDR1 SGHNT, CDR2 YENEEA.

The rearrangement uses TRBV9 and TRBJ2-4; the D is unclear. Deletions cut 0 bases from V and 1 base from J, with 5 bases between. There are 14 residues in the CDR3. Germline-derived CDR1 and CDR2 are SGDLS and YYNGEE. The CDR3 nucleotides read TGTGCCAGCAGCGTAGACTATGCCAAAAACATTCAGTACTTC. Translated: CASSVDYAKNIQYF. Variable domain in full (rest from reference TRBV9 and TRBJ2-4): DSGVTQTPKHLITATGQRVTLRCSPRSGDLSVYWYQQSLDQGLQFLIQYYNGEERAKGNILERFSAQQFPDLHSELNLSSLELGDSALYFCASSVDYAKNIQYFGAGTRLSVL.

This clone has more than one count but fewer than ten. The chain has TRBV7-2 and TRBJ2-1; the match to TRBD1 covers 7 bases. The germline gives CDR1 SGHTA, CDR2 FQGNSA. J gave up 10 bases and V 1 base, and 13 bases lay outside the gene matches. The CDR3 spans 16 residues. In nucleotides, the CDR3 is TGTGCCAGCAGCTTAGAAAGGGGGCTTGGGGTGAGAGAGCAGTTCTTC. This translates into CASSLERGLGVREQFF.

The V call is TRBV29-1, the J call TRBJ1-1; 7 bases align to TRBD1. This CDR3 region has 13 residues. V was pared by 7 bases and J by 0 bases, with 5 bases of the junction left unmatched. Germline CDR1 reads SQVTM; CDR2 reads ANQGSEA. CDR3 nucleotides: TGCAGCGGGCTAGGGGGCTTGAACACTGAAGCTTTCTTT. Residues: CSGLGGLNTEAFF.

The CDR3 DNA follows: TGCAGCGTTGAGGAGGGGGGGAATAGCGAGCAGTACTTC. This gives the protein CSVEEGGNSEQYF. The V gene is TRBV29-1, the J gene TRBJ2-7; D may be TRBD2 (7 bases). The CDR3 runs 13 residues. Trimming took 3 bases from V and 6 from J, leaving 15 bases between them. CDR1 is SQVTM and CDR2 is ANQGSEA in the germline V gene.

The rearrangement uses TRBV13 and TRBJ1-2; TRBD1 agrees at 8 bases. Germline assignment: CDR1 PRHDT and CDR2 FYEKMQ (reference sequence). CDR3 size: 14 residues. V was pared by 2 bases and J by 5 bases, with 4 bases of the junction left unmatched. The chain's CDR3 is CASSLQGANYGYTF. As DNA, the CDR3 is TGTGCCAGCAGCTTACAGGGGGCAAATTATGGCTACACCTTC.

This sequence joins TRBV13 and TRBJ2-7, with D perhaps TRBD2 (6 bases). Germline assignment: CDR1 PRHDT and CDR2 FYEKMQ (reference sequence). The germline V and J ends were trimmed by 4 bases and 6 bases, with 22 bases remaining between them. The CDR3 is 16 amino acids. CDR3 region: CASSSRSSGRSSEQYF. CDR3 sequence (DNA): TGTGCCAGCAGCTCTAGAAGTAGCGGTCGCTCCAGCGAGCAGTACTTC.

The rearrangement joins TRBV7-4 to TRBJ1-2; D not resolved. CDR1 and CDR2 (germline): SGHVT, SQSDAQ. CDR3 length: 13 amino acids. Trimming removed 5 bases from V and 6 bases from J, with 13 bases in between. Written as DNA, the CDR3 is TGTGCCAGCAGCGACGGGTCAGAGGATGGCTACACCTTC. It codes for CASSDGSEDGYTF.

J is TRBJ1-4 and V is TRBV4-1, with D possibly being TRBD1 (6 bases). Deletions cut 0 bases from V and 2 bases from J, with 7 bases between. Germline V lookup: CDR1 MGHRA, CDR2 YSYEKL. This CDR3 comprises 15 residues. The CDR3 coding sequence is TGCGCCAGCAGCCAAGAGCAGGGGACTAATGAAAAACTGTTTTTT. As protein: CASSQEQGTNEKLFF.

DNA of the CDR3: TGTGCCAGCAGCTTAGCCGCGGGAGGGCGCGGATTCAATGGCTACACCTTC. Amino acid sequence: CASSLAAGGRGFNGYTF. The chain links TRBV7-2 to TRBJ1-2; D is uncertain. Germline V gene data show CDR1 as SGHTA and CDR2 as FQGNSA. V lost 0 bases and J 6 bases, leaving 20 bases between the germline ends. The CDR3 length is 17 residues. Combining the CDR3 with reference TRBV7-2 and TRBJ1-2 gives the whole variable domain GAGVSQSPSNKVTEKGKDVELRCDPISGHTALYWYRQSLGQGLEFLIYFQGNSAPDKSGLPSDRFSAERTGGSVSTLTIQRTQQEDSAVYLCASSLAAGGRGFNGYTFGSGTRLTVV.

This clone was detected only a few times. The chain carries TRBV7-9 and TRBJ2-7; the match to TRBD2 covers 7 bases. This CDR3 has 16 residues. CDR1 SEHNR and CDR2 FQNEAQ come from the germline V gene (reference sequence). The V segment lost 3 bases and the J segment 3 bases; nucleotides outside the gene matches: 11. CDR3 residues: CASSLSLTSSYYEQYF. The CDR3 bases are TGTGCCAGCAGCTTGTCGTTGACTAGCAGCTACTACGAGCAGTACTTC.

The CDR3 here is CASSLGTVEAFF. DNA of the CDR3: TGTGCCAGCAGCTTGGGGACAGTTGAAGCTTTCTTT. The rearrangement joins TRBV5-6 to TRBJ1-1; possibly TRBD1 for D (6 bases). Trimming left V 0 bases short and J 7 bases short, with 7 bases between. Looked up from germline, CDR1 is SGHDT and CDR2 is YYEEEE. The CDR3 runs 12 residues.

This CDR3 is CASSQVAGRNTEAFF. CDR3 nucleotides: TGCGCCAGCAGCCAAGTCGCAGGGCGCAACACTGAAGCTTTCTTT. This rearrangement joins TRBV4-1 to TRBJ1-1, with D perhaps matching TRBD1 (5 bases). The CDR3 runs 15 residues. V dropped 1 base and J dropped 2 bases, with 11 bases sitting between them. Germline assignment: CDR1 MGHRA and CDR2 YSYEKL.

The J gene is TRBJ1-3, the V gene TRBV6-5; TRBD1 matches at 10 bases. From germline, CDR1 is MNHEY and CDR2 SVGAGI. The trim removed 6 bases at V and 2 bases at J, leaving 4 bases unmatched. The CDR3 has 15 residues. The CDR3 DNA is TGTGCCAGCAGAACGGACAGGGGGGCTGGAAACACCATATATTTT. Amino acids: CASRTDRGAGNTIYF.

V and J are TRBV5-1 and TRBJ2-7; tentatively, D is TRBD1 (6 bases). Trimming stripped 1 base from V and 3 bases from J, with 14 bases between. The germline V gene encodes CDR1 SGHRS and CDR2 YFSETQ. The CDR3 contains 15 residues. The CDR3 reads CASSLSTGWNYEQYF. CDR3 nucleotide sequence: TGCGCCAGCAGCTTGTCAACAGGGTGGAACTACGAGCAGTACTTC.

V usage is TRBV5-8 and J usage is TRBJ1-5, with D maybe TRBD1 (5 bases). This CDR3 is built from 14 residues. The germline V and J ends were trimmed by 4 bases and 1 base, with 9 bases remaining between them. In germline, CDR1 is SGHTS, CDR2 YDEGEE. The chain's CDR3 is CASSLQGSNQPQHF. The CDR3 bases are TGTGCCAGCAGCCTCCAGGGAAGCAATCAGCCCCAGCATTTT.

J is TRBJ2-7 and V is TRBV7-2; D is unresolved. The length of the CDR3 is 14 residues. Germline CDR1 is SGHTA and CDR2 is FQGNSA. V lost 1 base, J lost 2 bases, and 9 bases lay in between. The CDR3 sequence is CASSLVAGPYEQYF. In DNA, the CDR3 is TGTGCCAGCAGCTTAGTGGCAGGCCCCTACGAGCAGTACTTC.

V usage is TRBV6-5 and J usage is TRBJ1-1; D is ambiguous. V was trimmed by 8 bases and J by 5 bases, leaving 18 bases between them. CDR1 and CDR2 from the germline V gene are MNHEY and SVGAGI. The CDR3 is 14 amino acids. As DNA, the CDR3 is TGTGCCAGCGCCGGGGAGGCCCGGGCGACTGAAGCTTTCTTT. Translating gives CASAGEARATEAFF.

The rearrangement joins TRBV9 to TRBJ2-6; D unresolved. This CDR3 is built from 17 residues. Germline loops: CDR1 SGDLS, CDR2 YYNGEE. The V and J ends lost 2 bases and 0 bases respectively, with 12 bases between them. CDR3 protein: CASSVTVLGSGANVLTF. The CDR3 nucleotides are TGTGCCAGCAGCGTTACAGTCCTCGGCTCTGGGGCCAACGTCCTGACTTTC.

The chain couples TRBV11-2 to TRBJ1-2, with 8 bases identical to TRBD1. Germline lookup yields CDR1 SGHAT and CDR2 FQNNGV. V shed 7 bases, J shed 7 bases, and the junction held 11 bases outside the gene matches. This CDR3 is built from 14 residues. CDR3 sequence: CASIDRGRRVGYTF. The CDR3 bases are TGTGCCAGCATCGACAGGGGCCGCCGGGTTGGCTACACCTTC.

This clone was found a few times. This chain links TRBV9 with TRBJ1-4; TRBD1 matches at 10 bases. V lost 1 base, J lost 5 bases, and 2 bases stayed unmatched. Germline V CDR1 and CDR2: SGDLS, YYNGEE. The length of the CDR3 is 15 residues. The CDR3 reads CASSVRTGGNEKLFF. As DNA, the CDR3 is TGTGCCAGCAGCGTAAGGACAGGGGGAAATGAAAAACTGTTTTTT.

The rearrangement joins TRBV7-8 to TRBJ1-6; D possibly corresponds to TRBD1 (5 bases). Deletions cut 7 bases from V and 9 bases from J, with 19 bases between. Germline V CDR1 and CDR2: SGHVS, FQNEAQ. This CDR3 has 15 residues. The CDR3, as DNA: TGTGCCAGCACCCCACAGGACACAATCAGTTCACCCCTCCACTTT. This translates into CASTPQDTISSPLHF.